A single sample is the source of the 30 T cell receptor beta chains below, sequenced in a study of regulatory T cells in long-lasting Graves disease. Building of the TCR beta libraries involved iRepertoire HTBI primers and Arm-PCR of CDR3 regions. TCRdb analysed the multiplex PCR reads with MiXCR anew, one entry per CDR3 protein. The sample records some 320,000 distinct CDR3 sequences, approximately 20% being singletons. The time point was: newly diagnosed GD, antithyroid drugs for less than 3 months. Extracted PBMC RNA gave rise to the TCR library. Sequenced material: peripheral blood mononuclear cells (PBMCs), taken at new diagnosis, from a patient treated with antithyroid drugs. These receptors all stem from a female donor with Graves disease.

This clonotype was seen only a few times. The V and J genes are TRBV20-1 and TRBJ2-7, with D unclear. The CDR3 length is 11 residues. Looked up from germline, CDR1 is DFQATT and CDR2 is SNEGSKA (reference sequence). V was clipped by 3 bases and J by 4 bases, with 7 bases between them. The CDR3 sequence is CSASAPYEQYF. CDR3 sequence (DNA): TGCAGTGCTAGCGCCCCTTACGAGCAGTACTTC.

The rearrangement links TRBV29-1 to TRBJ2-7; 8 nucleotides agree with TRBD1. Looked up from germline, CDR1 is SQVTM and CDR2 is ANQGSEA. The J segment lost 0 bases and the V segment lost 1 base, leaving 8 bases of the junction unmatched. CDR3 length: 16 amino acids. The CDR3 DNA is TGCAGCGTTGAAGTGGGTGAGACAGGGGACTCCTACGAGCAGTACTTC. Translation: CSVEVGETGDSYEQYF.

In this sample, this clonotype turned up many times. The J gene is TRBJ2-1, the V gene TRBV28; TRBD2 is a possible D gene (6 bases). This CDR3 has 16 amino acids. Trimming took off 2 bases at V and 1 base at J, with 12 bases between the two ends. CDR1 and CDR2 from the germline V gene are MDHEN and SYDVKM. The CDR3 DNA follows: TGTGCCAGCAGTTTAGTGCTAGCGCCTTCCTACAATGAGCAGTTCTTC. Its protein product is CASSLVLAPSYNEQFF.

This clonotype was seen repeatedly, ten times or more. One junction end disagrees with the germline gene, perhaps due to a read error. The chain recombines TRBV24-1 with TRBJ2-1; a possible D gene is TRBD1 (5 bases). The CDR3 spans 12 residues. Germline V lookup: CDR1 KGHDR, CDR2 SFDVKD. As DNA, the CDR3 is TGTGCCACAAGTGAAGGGGCAACTGAGCAGTTCTTC. This encodes CATSEGATEQFF.

This clonotype has just a few counts. This sequence joins TRBV5-1 and TRBJ2-5, with D hard to call. V dropped 4 bases and J dropped 3 bases, with 10 bases sitting between them. CDR1 is SGHRS and CDR2 is YFSETQ in the germline V gene. This CDR3 is 13 amino acids long. The CDR3 spells CASSPGPEETQYF. The CDR3 coding sequence is TGCGCCAGCAGCCCGGGCCCTGAAGAGACCCAGTACTTC.

This clonotype came up many times. One junction end does not reproduce the germline sequence, and a read error may be involved. The chain is built from TRBV2 and TRBJ2-1; a weak D match, TRBD1 (5 bases). The CDR3 is made up of 15 amino acids. Germline V gene sequence: CDR1 SNHLY, CDR2 FYNNEI. The CDR3 spells CASSGNRSPYSEQFF. In DNA form, the CDR3 reads TGTGCCAGCAGTGGCAACAGGAGCCCTTACAGTGAGCAGTTCTTC.

This clonotype was picked up many times. V usage is TRBV6-1 and J usage is TRBJ2-7, with 7 positions matching TRBD1. The junction had 14 bases not matched to a gene; V was cut back by 6 bases and J by 6 bases. Germline V gene sequence: CDR1 MNHNS, CDR2 SASEGT. This CDR3 spans 15 amino acids. The CDR3 bases are TGTGCCAGCAGCCGCGACAGGGATCACGTCGGCGAGCAGTACTTC. It yields the protein CASSRDRDHVGEQYF.

This clonotype has more than one count but fewer than ten. Possible read error: a much larger clone is one base away. J is TRBJ2-1 and V is TRBV2, with 7 positions matching TRBD2. The germline gives CDR1 SNHLY, CDR2 FYNNEI. V shed 8 bases, J shed 3 bases, and the junction held 4 bases outside the gene matches. This CDR3 comprises 13 residues. The CDR3 region has the DNA TGTGCCAGCTGGGGGGGGGGCTACAATGAGCAGTTCTTC. This translates into CASWGGGYNEQFF. Full variable domain (rest looked up from reference TRBV2 and TRBJ2-1): EPEVTQTPSHQVTQMGQEVILRCVPISNHLYFYWYRQILGQKVEFLVSFYNNEISEKSEIFDDQFSVERPDGSNFTLKIRSTKLEDSAMYFCASWGGGYNEQFFGPGTRLTVL.

In its sample, this clonotype was seen many times. V gene TRBV7-2 combines with J gene TRBJ2-2; 9 nucleotides agree with TRBD2. This CDR3 region has 15 residues. Germline V lookup: CDR1 SGHTA, CDR2 FQGNSA. The V segment lost 5 bases and the J segment 2 bases; nucleotides outside the gene matches: 3. The CDR3 bases are TGTGCCAGCAGCATGACTAGCGGAAACACCGGGGAGCTGTTTTTT. This gives the protein CASSMTSGNTGELFF. Using reference TRBV7-2 and TRBJ2-2 for the parts outside the CDR3, the full variable domain is GAGVSQSPSNKVTEKGKDVELRCDPISGHTALYWYRQSLGQGLEFLIYFQGNSAPDKSGLPSDRFSAERTGGSVSTLTIQRTQQEDSAVYLCASSMTSGNTGELFFGEGSRLTVL.

Many counts were recorded for this clonotype. The chain has TRBV6-5 and TRBJ2-7, with D maybe TRBD2 (6 bases). CDR1 is MNHEY, CDR2 SVGAGI, per germline. There are 12 residues in the CDR3. Trimming removed 4 bases at V and 9 bases at J, with 13 bases between. In DNA, the CDR3 is TGTGCCAGCAGTTTCTCGGGGGTAAGGCAGTACTTC. This translates into CASSFSGVRQYF.

This clonotype was recorded at least ten times. The CDR3 DNA sequence: TGCAGTTCCCGAGGGGGGTGGGAGACCCAGTACTTC. It encodes CSSRGGWETQYF. The chain links TRBV20-1 to TRBJ2-5, with D perhaps TRBD1 or TRBD2 (6 bases each). CDR1 is DFQATT, CDR2 SNEGSKA, per germline (reference sequence). V was pared by 8 bases and J by 5 bases, with 15 bases between. The CDR3 totals 12 residues.

This clonotype has at least ten counts. This chain joins TRBV20-1 and TRBJ2-6; the match to TRBD1 covers 11 bases. This CDR3 has 15 residues. Germline V gene lookup returns CDR1 DFQATT and CDR2 SNEGSKA (reference sequence). J lost 2 bases, V lost 5 bases, and 2 bases had no gene match. CDR3 protein: CSAGGQGAGANVLTF. DNA for the CDR3: TGCAGTGCTGGGGGACAGGGGGCTGGGGCCAACGTCCTGACTTTC.

This clonotype was counted ten times or more. The rearrangement links TRBV27 to TRBJ2-1; 11 bases match TRBD2. The trim removed 7 bases at V and 8 bases at J, leaving 10 bases unmatched. In germline, CDR1 is MNHEY, CDR2 SMNVEV (reference sequence). The CDR3 loop spans 15 amino acids. CDR3 protein: CASTSTSGIFDEQFF. The CDR3 DNA reads TGTGCCAGCACTTCGACTAGCGGGATTTTCGATGAGCAGTTCTTC.

The rearrangement links TRBV7-9 to TRBJ2-2, with D hard to call. The CDR3 length is 13 residues. Per the germline V gene, CDR1 is SEHNR and CDR2 is FQNEAQ (reference sequence). Trimming took off 5 bases at V and 5 bases at J, with 9 bases between the two ends. CDR3 region: CASSPSRTGELFF. Here the CDR3 DNA reads TGTGCCAGCAGCCCCTCGAGGACCGGGGAGCTGTTTTTT. The whole variable domain, filled in from reference TRBV7-9 and TRBJ2-2, reads DTGVSQNPRHKITKRGQNVTFRCDPISEHNRLYWYRQTLGQGPEFLTYFQNEAQLEKSRLLSDRFSAERPKGSFSTLEIQRTEQGDSAMYLCASSPSRTGELFFGEGSRLTVL.

The chain recombines TRBV19 with TRBJ2-1, with D possibly TRBD2 on 5 matching bases. V lost 3 bases and J lost 0, with 12 bases in between. Germline values: CDR1 LNHDA, CDR2 SQIVND (reference sequence). The CDR3 is made up of 16 amino acids. CDR3 sequence reads: CASSIKRPPSYNEQFF. DNA for the CDR3: TGTGCCAGTAGTATCAAGCGGCCTCCCTCCTACAATGAGCAGTTCTTC.

The chain employs TRBV27 and TRBJ2-1, with unresolved D. Germline CDR1 is MNHEY and CDR2 is SMNVEV (reference sequence). V lost 1 base and J lost 6, with 13 bases in between. CDR3 length: 15 residues. This chain's CDR3 is CASSLLSVHGNEQFF. In nucleotides, the CDR3 is TGTGCCAGCAGTTTATTAAGCGTACACGGCAATGAGCAGTTCTTC.

The V call is TRBV12-3 or TRBV12-4, the J call TRBJ2-3; the D call may be TRBD1 or TRBD2 (6 bases each). V gave up 7 bases and J gave up 0 bases, with 17 bases separating them. The length of the CDR3 is 16 residues. CDR3 in DNA: TGTGCCAGCACTCTATACCAGGGGACTAGCACAGATACGCAGTATTTT. Translating gives CASTLYQGTSTDTQYF.

This clonotype was found many times. This rearrangement joins TRBV12-3 or TRBV12-4 to TRBJ2-7; 7 positions agree with TRBD2. V shed 3 bases and J 3 bases; nucleotides not matched to a gene: 8. There are 15 residues in the CDR3. For the CDR3, the DNA is TGTGCCAGCAGTTTTGGGGGAGGGGACCGCTACGAGCAGTACTTC. It yields the protein CASSFGGGDRYEQYF.

V usage is TRBV3-1 and J usage is TRBJ2-7; a weak D match, TRBD1 (5 bases). This CDR3 spans 13 amino acids. V lost 5 bases and J 7 bases, leaving 15 bases between the germline ends. Germline assignment: CDR1 LGHDT and CDR2 YNNKEL (reference sequence). The CDR3 DNA reads as TGTGCCAGCAGCGCAGGGCTACTACGGGAGCAGTACTTC. Its translation is CASSAGLLREQYF.

This chain links TRBV19 with TRBJ1-5; 7 positions match TRBD1. The CDR3 length is 14 residues. Germline V CDR1 and CDR2: LNHDA, SQIVND (reference sequence). The J segment lost 6 bases and the V segment lost 9 bases, leaving 11 bases of the junction unmatched. The CDR3 nucleotides read TGTGCCAGCAGAACAGGGGCGCTACCTCAGCCCCAGCATTTT. As protein: CASRTGALPQPQHF.

There are many counts of this clonotype. The chain recombines TRBV30 with TRBJ1-6, with D maybe TRBD1 (5 bases). The CDR3 is 13 residues long. Germline loops: CDR1 GTSNPN, CDR2 SVGIG (reference sequence). Trimming removed 8 bases from V and 10 bases from J, with 18 bases in between. CDR3 DNA sequence: TGTGCCGTAACCAGACAGAGGAAATCACCCCTCCACTTT. Translating it yields CAVTRQRKSPLHF.

Many counts were recorded for this clonotype. J is TRBJ2-5 and V is TRBV11-3; D remains ambiguous. This CDR3 has 14 amino acids. In germline, CDR1 is SGHNT, CDR2 YENEEA. Trimming cost V 5 bases and J 7 bases, with 17 bases left between them. CDR3 DNA sequence: TGTGCCAGCAGCCCTGGGCAGCCGACCAGGACCCAGTACTTC. Translation gives CASSPGQPTRTQYF. The variable domain in full, with the rest retrieved from reference TRBV11-3 and TRBJ2-5, is EAGVVQSPRYKIIEKKQPVAFWCNPISGHNTLYWYLQNLGQGPELLIRYENEEAVDDSQLPKDRFSAERLKGVDSTLKIQPAELGDSAVYLCASSPGQPTRTQYFGPGTRLLVL.

This clonotype occurred a few times. The chain carries TRBV28 and TRBJ1-5; possible D gene TRBD1, 6 bases. V was pared by 5 bases and J by 1 base, with 18 bases between. This CDR3 region has 17 residues. Germline V gene sequence: CDR1 MDHEN, CDR2 SYDVKM. The CDR3 spells CASSALRVGGSNQPQHF. The CDR3 DNA reads TGTGCCAGCAGTGCCTTGAGGGTGGGGGGCAGCAATCAGCCCCAGCATTTT.

This clonotype came up many times. The chain carries TRBV9 and TRBJ2-7; TRBD2 matches at 8 bases. This CDR3 region has 14 residues. Germline V gene data show CDR1 as SGDLS and CDR2 as YYNGEE. After removal of 4 bases from V and 4 bases from J, the junction contained 7 bases not matched to a gene. The CDR3 reads CASSSGLAPYEQYF. Written as DNA, the CDR3 is TGTGCCAGCAGCTCAGGACTAGCCCCGTACGAGCAGTACTTC.

This clonotype was picked up many times. The chain recombines TRBV11-2 with TRBJ2-5; tentatively, D is TRBD1 (6 bases). The CDR3 has 15 residues. V lost 1 base to trimming and J lost 2 bases, with 11 bases between them. The germline CDR1 and CDR2 sequences are SGHAT and FQNNGV. The CDR3 region is CASSLALGQQETQYF. Here the CDR3 DNA reads TGTGCCAGCAGCTTAGCGTTGGGACAACAAGAGACCCAGTACTTC.

This clonotype was observed at least ten times. The V and J genes are TRBV18 and TRBJ2-2; no reliable D call. V lost 2 bases to trimming and J lost 2 bases, with 9 bases between them. The CDR3 runs 15 residues. The germline V gene has CDR1 KGHSH and CDR2 LQKENI. The CDR3 protein is CASSPTDGNTGELFF. The CDR3 coding sequence is TGTGCCAGCTCACCAACTGACGGAAACACCGGGGAGCTGTTTTTT. Together with reference TRBV18 and TRBJ2-2, the CDR3 gives the full variable domain: NAGVMQNPRHLVRRRGQEARLRCSPMKGHSHVYWYRQLPEEGLKFMVYLQKENIIDESGMPKERFSAEFPKEGPSILRIQQVVRGDSAAYFCASSPTDGNTGELFFGEGSRLTVL.

In this sample, this clonotype turned up many times. The genes are TRBV28 and TRBJ1-6, with D unclear. The V end lost 10 bases, the J end lost 5 bases, and 15 bases lay between the germline ends. The CDR3 spans 14 residues. CDR1 is MDHEN, CDR2 SYDVKM, per germline. CDR3 protein: CATFAGRNNSPLHF. Written as DNA, the CDR3 is TGTGCCACCTTTGCCGGACGGAATAATTCACCCCTCCACTTT.

This clonotype was counted at least ten times. The chain employs TRBV2 and TRBJ1-1; D unclear. With 8 bases removed from V and 1 base from J, the gap between germline ends came to 11 bases. The CDR3 consists of 13 residues. Germline V gene lookup returns CDR1 SNHLY and CDR2 FYNNEI. The CDR3 DNA reads TGTGCCAGCGCAGACAACAAGAACACTGAAGCTTTCTTT. As protein: CASADNKNTEAFF.

This clonotype was counted at least ten times. The rearrangement links TRBV13 to TRBJ1-2; 9 nucleotides agree with TRBD1. The CDR3 totals 13 residues. V was clipped by 8 bases and J by 8 bases; unmatched bases: 9. Germline V gene sequence: CDR1 PRHDT, CDR2 FYEKMQ (reference sequence). CDR3 nucleotide sequence: TGTGCCAGCGGGGGACAGGGTCTAAGGGGCTACACCTTC. Translated: CASGGQGLRGYTF.

This clonotype was seen at least ten times. The V call is TRBV19, the J call TRBJ2-5; D is unclear. This CDR3 is built from 13 residues. The germline CDR1 and CDR2 sequences are LNHDA and SQIVND (reference sequence). V lost 4 bases and J lost 5, with 11 bases in between. The CDR3 reads CASSTGPGETQYF. CDR3 nucleotide sequence: TGTGCCAGTAGTACTGGGCCTGGGGAGACCCAGTACTTC.